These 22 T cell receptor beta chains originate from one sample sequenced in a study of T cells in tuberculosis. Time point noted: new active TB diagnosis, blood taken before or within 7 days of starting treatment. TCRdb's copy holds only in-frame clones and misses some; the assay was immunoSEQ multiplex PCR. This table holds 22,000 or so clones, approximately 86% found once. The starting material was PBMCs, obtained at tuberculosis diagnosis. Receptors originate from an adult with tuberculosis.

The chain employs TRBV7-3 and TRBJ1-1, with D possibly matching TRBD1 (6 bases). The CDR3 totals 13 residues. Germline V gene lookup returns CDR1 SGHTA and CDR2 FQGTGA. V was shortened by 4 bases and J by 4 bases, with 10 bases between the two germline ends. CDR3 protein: CASSSTGSTEAFF. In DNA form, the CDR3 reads TGTGCCAGCAGCTCCACAGGGAGCACTGAAGCTTTCTTT.

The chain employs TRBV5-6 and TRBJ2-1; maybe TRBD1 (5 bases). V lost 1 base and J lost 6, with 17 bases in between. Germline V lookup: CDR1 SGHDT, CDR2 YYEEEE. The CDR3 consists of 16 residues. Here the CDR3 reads CASSLSLGIGVNEQFF. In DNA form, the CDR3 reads TGTGCCAGCAGCTTGTCTCTTGGGATAGGGGTCAATGAGCAGTTCTTC.

CDR3 sequence: CAWSGNSVGANVLTF. CDR3 nucleotides: TGTGCCTGGAGTGGGAACAGTGTCGGGGCCAACGTCCTGACTTTC. This sequence joins TRBV30 and TRBJ2-6; D not resolved. The CDR3 covers 15 residues. Trimming shortened V by 1 base and J by 4 bases, and 11 bases separated the two germline ends. Germline assignment: CDR1 GTSNPN and CDR2 SVGIG (reference sequence). Full variable domain (outside the CDR3, taken from reference TRBV30 and TRBJ2-6): SQTIHQWPATLVQPVGSPLSLECTVEGTSNPNLYWYRQAAGRGLQLLFYSVGIGQISSEVPQNLSASRPQDRQFILSSKKLLLSDSGFYLCAWSGNSVGANVLTFGAGSRLTVL.

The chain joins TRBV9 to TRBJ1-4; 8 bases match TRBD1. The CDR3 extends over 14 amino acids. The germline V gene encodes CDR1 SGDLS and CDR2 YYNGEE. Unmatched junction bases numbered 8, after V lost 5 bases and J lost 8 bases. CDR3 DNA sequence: TGTGCCAGCAGTGCCCCGGGACAGGTCGAAAAACTGTTTTTT. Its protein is CASSAPGQVEKLFF.

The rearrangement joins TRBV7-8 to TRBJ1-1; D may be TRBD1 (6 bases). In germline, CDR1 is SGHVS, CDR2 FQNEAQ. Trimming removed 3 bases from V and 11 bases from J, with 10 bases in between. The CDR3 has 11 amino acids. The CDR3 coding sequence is TGTGCCAGCAGCTTTCAGGGGTTGGCTTTCTTT. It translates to CASSFQGLAFF.

The CDR3, as DNA: TGTGCTAGTGGTCTCCCGGACACGGAAGGCTACACCTTC. Translated: CASGLPDTEGYTF. The gene calls are TRBV12-5 and TRBJ1-2; tentative D call: TRBD1 (5 bases). V was trimmed by 5 bases and J by 8 bases, leaving 15 bases between them. The CDR3 covers 13 residues. Germline lookup yields CDR1 LGHNT and CDR2 FRNRAP.

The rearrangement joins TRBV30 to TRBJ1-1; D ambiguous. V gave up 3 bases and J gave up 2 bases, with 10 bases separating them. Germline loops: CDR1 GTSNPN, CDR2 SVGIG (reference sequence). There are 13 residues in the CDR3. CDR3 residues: CAWRQSLNTEAFF. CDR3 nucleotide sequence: TGTGCCTGGAGACAGTCATTAAACACTGAAGCTTTCTTT.

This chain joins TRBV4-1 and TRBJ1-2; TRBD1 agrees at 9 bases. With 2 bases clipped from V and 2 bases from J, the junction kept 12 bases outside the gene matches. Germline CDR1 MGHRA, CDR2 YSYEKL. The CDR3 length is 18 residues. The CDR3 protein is CASSQTPGQGLSNYGYTF. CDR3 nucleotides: TGCGCCAGCAGCCAAACCCCCGGACAGGGGCTCTCAAACTATGGCTACACCTTC.

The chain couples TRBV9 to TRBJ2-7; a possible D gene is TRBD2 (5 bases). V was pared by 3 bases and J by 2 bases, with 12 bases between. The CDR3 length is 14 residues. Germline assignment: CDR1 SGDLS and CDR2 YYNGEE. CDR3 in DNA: TGTGCCAGCAGCGGAGAGCGGTTTACCTACGAGCAGTACTTC. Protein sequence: CASSGERFTYEQYF. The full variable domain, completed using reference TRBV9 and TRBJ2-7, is DSGVTQTPKHLITATGQRVTLRCSPRSGDLSVYWYQQSLDQGLQFLIQYYNGEERAKGNILERFSAQQFPDLHSELNLSSLELGDSALYFCASSGERFTYEQYFGPGTRLTVT.

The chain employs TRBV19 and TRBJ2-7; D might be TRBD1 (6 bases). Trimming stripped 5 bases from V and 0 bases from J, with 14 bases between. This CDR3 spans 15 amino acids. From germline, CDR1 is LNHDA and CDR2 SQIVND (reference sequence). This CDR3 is CASSPRQEISYEQYF. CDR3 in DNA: TGTGCCAGTAGTCCCCGACAGGAGATCTCCTACGAGCAGTACTTC.

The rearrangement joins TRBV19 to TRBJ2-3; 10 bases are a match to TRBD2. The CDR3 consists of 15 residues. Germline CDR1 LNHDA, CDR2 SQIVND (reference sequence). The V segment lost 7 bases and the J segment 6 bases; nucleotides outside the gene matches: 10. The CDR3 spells CASTLTSGRVDTQYF. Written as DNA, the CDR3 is TGTGCCAGTACCCTGACTAGCGGGCGAGTGGATACGCAGTATTTT.

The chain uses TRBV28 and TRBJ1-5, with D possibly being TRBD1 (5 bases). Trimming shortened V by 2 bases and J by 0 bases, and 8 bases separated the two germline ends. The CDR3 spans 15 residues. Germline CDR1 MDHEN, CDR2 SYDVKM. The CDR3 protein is CASSLMGPSNQPQHF. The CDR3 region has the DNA TGTGCCAGCAGTTTAATGGGGCCTAGCAATCAGCCCCAGCATTTT.

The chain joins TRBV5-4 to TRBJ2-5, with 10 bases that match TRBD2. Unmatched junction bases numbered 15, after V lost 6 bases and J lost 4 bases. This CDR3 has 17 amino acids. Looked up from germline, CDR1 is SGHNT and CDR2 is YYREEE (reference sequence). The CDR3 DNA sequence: TGTGCCAGCACTTCCGGGGTAGCGGGAGGAGGTCGAGAGACCCAGTACTTC. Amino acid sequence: CASTSGVAGGGRETQYF.

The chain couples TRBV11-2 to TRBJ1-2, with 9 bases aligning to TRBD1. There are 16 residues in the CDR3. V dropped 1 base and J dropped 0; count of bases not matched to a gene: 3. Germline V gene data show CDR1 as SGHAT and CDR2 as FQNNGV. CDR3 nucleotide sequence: TGTGCCAGCAGCTTAGTCGGGACAGGGTCTAACTATGGCTACACCTTC. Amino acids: CASSLVGTGSNYGYTF.

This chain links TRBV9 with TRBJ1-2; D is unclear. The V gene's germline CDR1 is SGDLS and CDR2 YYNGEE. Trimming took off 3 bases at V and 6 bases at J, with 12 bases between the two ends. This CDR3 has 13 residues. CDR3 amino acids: CASSGTRLDGYTF. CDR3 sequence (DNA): TGTGCCAGCAGCGGAACCCGTTTAGATGGCTACACCTTC.

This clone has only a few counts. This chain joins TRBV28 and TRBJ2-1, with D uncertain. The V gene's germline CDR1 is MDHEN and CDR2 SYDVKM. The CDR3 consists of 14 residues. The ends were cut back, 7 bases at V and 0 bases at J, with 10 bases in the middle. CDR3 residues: CASTTESSYNEQFF. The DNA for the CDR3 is TGTGCCAGCACCACGGAGAGCTCCTACAATGAGCAGTTCTTC. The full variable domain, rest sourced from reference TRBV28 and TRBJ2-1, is DVKVTQSSRYLVKRTGEKVFLECVQDMDHENMFWYRQDPGLGLRLIYFSYDVKMKEKGDIPEGYSVSREKKERFSLILESASTNQTSMYLCASTTESSYNEQFFGPGTRLTVL.

This CDR3 is CASSLGQSGNTIYF. CDR3 DNA sequence: TGTGCCAGCAGCTTGGGACAGTCTGGAAACACCATATATTTT. The V call is TRBV5-8, the J call TRBJ1-3, with D perhaps TRBD1 (5 bases). V lost 0 bases to trimming and J lost 1 base, with 5 bases between them. Germline CDR1 and CDR2: SGHTS and YDEGEE. The CDR3 contains 14 residues.

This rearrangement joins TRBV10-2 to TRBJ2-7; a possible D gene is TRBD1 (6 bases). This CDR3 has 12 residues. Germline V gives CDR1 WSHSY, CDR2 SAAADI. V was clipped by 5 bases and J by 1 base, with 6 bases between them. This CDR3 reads CASSQGSYEQYF. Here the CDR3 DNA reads TGCGCCAGCAGTCAGGGGTCCTACGAGCAGTACTTC.

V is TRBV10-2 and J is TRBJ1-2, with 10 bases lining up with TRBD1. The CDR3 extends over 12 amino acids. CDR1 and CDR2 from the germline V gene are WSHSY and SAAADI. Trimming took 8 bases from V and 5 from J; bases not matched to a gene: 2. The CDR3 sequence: CASSGQGYGYTF. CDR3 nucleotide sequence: TGCGCCAGCTCGGGACAGGGGTATGGCTACACCTTC.

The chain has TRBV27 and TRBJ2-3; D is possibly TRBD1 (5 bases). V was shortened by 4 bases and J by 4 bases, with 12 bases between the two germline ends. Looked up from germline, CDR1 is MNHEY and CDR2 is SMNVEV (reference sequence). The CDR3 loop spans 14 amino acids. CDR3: CASSSRVVPDTQYF. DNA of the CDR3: TGTGCCAGCAGTTCCAGGGTTGTCCCAGATACGCAGTATTTT.

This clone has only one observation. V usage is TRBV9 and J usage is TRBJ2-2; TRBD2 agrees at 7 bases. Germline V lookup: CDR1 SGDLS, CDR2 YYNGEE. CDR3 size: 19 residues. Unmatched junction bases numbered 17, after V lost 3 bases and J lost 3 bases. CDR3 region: CASSDGGTPGDYDTGELFF. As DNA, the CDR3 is TGTGCCAGCAGCGACGGGGGGACGCCAGGCGATTATGACACCGGGGAGCTGTTTTTT.

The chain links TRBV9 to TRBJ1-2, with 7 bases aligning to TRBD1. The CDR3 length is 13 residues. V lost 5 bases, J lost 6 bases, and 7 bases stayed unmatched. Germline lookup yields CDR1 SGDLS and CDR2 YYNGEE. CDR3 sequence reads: CASRTDRFDGYTF. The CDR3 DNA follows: TGTGCCAGCAGAACGGACAGGTTTGATGGCTACACCTTC.